This T cell receptor (beta chain) originates from a study of early T cells in non-severe SARS-CoV-2 infection. Attachment of unique molecular identifiers to individual cDNA molecules was performed. TCRdb passed the 5' RACE reads through MiXCR, listing each CDR3 protein once. Here the sample spans around 44,000 distinct CDR3 sequences, about 9.8% being singletons. This clonotype has at least ten counts. Its matching antigen is unknown. Points from the study as a whole: In VDJdb matching, anti-spike CD8 responses were favored while private and CD4 specificities went missing.

The source is an adult who was a healthcare worker with PCR-confirmed SARS-CoV-2 infection or an uninfected control (not recorded which). Material: whole blood.

CDR3 sequence reads: CSVGENTGELFF. The CDR3, as DNA: TGCAGCGTGGGAGAGAACACCGGGGAGCTGTTTTTT. The rearrangement joins TRBV29-1 to TRBJ2-2; a weak D match, TRBD2 (5 bases). Germline loops: CDR1 SQVTM, CDR2 ANQGSEA. The CDR3 totals 12 residues. V lost 6 bases, J lost 1 base, and 6 bases lay in between.